This T cell receptor (beta chain) originates from a study of chemoradiotherapy in HPV16-positive cancers. Study-wide background: A couple of HPV16-positive patients' cells yielded candidate HPV-specific clones and common motifs. Overall study results and limits: Candidate HPV-specific clones and E7-related TCR motifs grew in tumor during treatment. HPV-specific T cells were functionally defined from only a couple of HPV16-positive patients.

CDR3 length: 15 amino acids. V was clipped by 0 bases and J by 0 bases; unmatched bases: 1. Per the germline V gene, CDR1 is SGHRS and CDR2 is YFSETQ. Profiled with immunoSEQ multiplex PCR; TCRdb holds only in-frame clones, not every one. The sample carries about 5,300 clones, 75% to 90% recorded once. Over chemoradiotherapy, repertoires were sampled more than once. In the case of this clone: Its matching antigen is unknown.

The chain combines TRBV5-1 with TRBJ1-1, with 8 bases matching TRBD1. The receptor's source is a human donor with HPV-associated anogenital cancer. The input for sequencing was tumor tissue, taken from a patient who underwent chemoradiotherapy. CDR3 DNA: TGCGCCAGCAGCTTGGGACAGGGGATGAACACTGAAGCTTTCTTT. Its protein product is CASSLGQGMNTEAFF.